The rows below give T cell receptor beta chains drawn from one sample of a study of T cells after yellow fever vaccination. TCRdb analysed the 5' RACE reads with MiXCR anew, one entry per CDR3 protein. The sample contains hundreds of thousands of distinct CDR3 sequences, 20% to 25% of which appear only once. The material was PBMCs, obtained around 3 weeks after the first yellow fever vaccination. The receptors shown here come from a man aged 18-30 years who received the YFV17D yellow fever vaccine. CDR3s leave out the opening cysteine and the closing phenylalanine or tryptophan. Each record gives: V gene, J gene, CDR3 protein.

TRBV6-5	TRBJ1-2	ASSYSSVFAYGYT
TRBV9	TRBJ1-4	ASSVGTGLEKLF
TRBV7-8	TRBJ2-2	ASSFAGGRSNTGELF
TRBV4-3	TRBJ2-3	ASSPSARGSTDTQY
TRBV18	TRBJ1-3	ASLTVSGNTIY
TRBV7-8	TRBJ1-5	ASSQRTGRDQPQH
TRBV12-3/TRBV12-4	TRBJ1-1	ASSWGAGAEAF
TRBV20-1	TRBJ2-3	SASQGLSTDTQY
TRBV29-1	TRBJ1-1	SVEGGVVRNTEAF
TRBV4-2	TRBJ2-3	ASSPGGRGGLTDTQY
TRBV6-5	TRBJ2-1	ASSYSTAGGYNEQF
TRBV24-1	TRBJ2-5	ATSDLTPTQY
TRBV10-3	TRBJ2-1	AISEFLTGSYNEQF
TRBV6-1	TRBJ2-2	ASSLVGAAGELF
TRBV5-4	TRBJ2-1	ASSLLAVGLSYNEQF
TRBV18	TRBJ2-3	ASSPALALGTQY
TRBV7-2	TRBJ1-4	ASSRGGSNEKLF
TRBV20-1	TRBJ2-1	SACPRRAYNEQF
TRBV5-1	TRBJ2-3	ATSSGYTDTQY
TRBV18	TRBJ1-6	ASSPGEAQPPLH
TRBV29-1	TRBJ2-4	SVDGDSENIQY
TRBV9	TRBJ1-6	ASSPTGAQEGLH
TRBV6-2/TRBV6-3	TRBJ2-7	ASSYSRDSLTYELY
TRBV14	TRBJ2-5	ASSQGLTQY
TRBV25-1	TRBJ2-5	ASSELRDRVAGETQY
TRBV12-3/TRBV12-4	TRBJ2-5	ASSLSASGPPRGETQY
TRBV15	TRBJ2-1	ATSRPRNEQF
TRBV6-1	TRBJ2-3	ASSRAGGGRTDTQY
TRBV7-2	TRBJ2-5	ASSLNRGQLDQETQY
TRBV20-1	TRBJ1-1	SAVQKNTEAF
TRBV7-2	TRBJ1-2	ASSRVGGTVDGYT
TRBV18	TRBJ2-7	ASSPFSTGTAD
TRBV5-1	TRBJ2-7	ASSLQGRGAYEQY
TRBV6-2/TRBV6-3	TRBJ1-2	ASGTYNYGYT
TRBV11-2	TRBJ1-4	ASSNSGQPNEKLF
TRBV7-2	TRBJ2-6	ASILPGSGANVLT
TRBV6-8	TRBJ1-2	ASSYSKGSFYGYT
TRBV5-1	TRBJ1-1	ASSLGWDPGGLNTEAF
TRBV2	TRBJ2-5	ASSAFPVGFTQETQY
TRBV4-3	TRBJ2-1	ASSQYPRTAREQF
TRBV10-3	TRBJ2-1	AISARTSGGDNEQF
TRBV7-9	TRBJ1-4	ASSGQGANEKLF
TRBV5-1	TRBJ2-2	ASSLVGLDGELF
TRBV7-6	TRBJ1-4	ASSPALLRNEKLF
TRBV4-1	TRBJ2-3	ASSHPSTSGGYGDTQY
TRBV5-6	TRBJ2-1	ASSPLGRDNEQF
TRBV5-4	TRBJ2-4	ASSFQGLSKNIQY
TRBV9	TRBJ2-2	ASSPGQGKAGELF
TRBV29-1	TRBJ2-1	SVPGQSYNEQF
TRBV5-5	TRBJ2-1	ASSFTGNEQF
TRBV4-3	TRBJ2-4	ASSPLNGGEDIQY
TRBV11-2	TRBJ2-5	ASSLDQRTQY
TRBV28	TRBJ1-1	ASNYRISMDFRNTEAF
TRBV12-3/TRBV12-4	TRBJ2-2	ASSPRDPEANTGELF
TRBV7-2	TRBJ2-1	ASSLASTGVHEQF
TRBV11-2	TRBJ2-3	ASSLYGTSGALTDTQY
TRBV27	TRBJ2-2	ASSFSLPRTPGELF
TRBV10-3	TRBJ2-1	AIRELAEDNEQF
TRBV15	TRBJ2-5	ATSRVPRFETQY
TRBV4-2	TRBJ1-5	ASSPVGDGGGQPQH